This TCR beta chain was retrieved from a study of blood T cell repertoires in COVID-19. Study-wide context: Sites in the United States, Italy and Spain provided acute and convalescent COVID-19 samples. The cDNA or gDNA used as material had been derived from T cells, B-cell-depleted T cells, or PBMCs.

In the source study's methods: Cell counts per sample came from amplifying reference gene primers. The data were produced by immunoSEQ multiplex PCR, yet TCRdb's version contains in-frame clones alone and is incomplete. The V and J calls and clone size are taken from that table; D and trimming were inferred from the DNA. This sample yields about 140,000 clones, of which under 80% are seen a single time; about an eighth belongs to the top ten. The CDR3 sequence is 14 residues long. The V end was cut by 0 bases, the J end by 0 bases, with 5 bases between. Germline V gene lookup returns CDR1 SEHNR and CDR2 FQNEAQ (reference sequence).

The specimen was peripheral blood. The receptor comes from an elderly man with acute or convalescent COVID-19. This chain connects TRBV7-9 to TRBJ2-5; D gene uncertain. The CDR3 is CASSLAYNQETQYF. DNA for the CDR3: TGTGCCAGCAGCTTAGCGTACAACCAAGAGACCCAGTACTTC.